Sequencing of this TCR beta chain was carried out in a study of blood T cell repertoires in COVID-19. Libraries were prepared by immunoSEQ multiplex PCR; TCRdb keeps only in-frame clonotypes and omits some of them. The sample holds fewer than 300,000 clones; more than 70% are singletons and the top ten take around 6%. This clone has only a few counts. J gave up 8 bases and V 5 bases, and 8 bases lay outside the gene matches. The germline V gene encodes CDR1 SGHVS and CDR2 FQNEAQ. CDR3 size: 14 residues. The receptor was derived from an elderly man with acute or convalescent COVID-19. This chain connects TRBV7-8 to TRBJ1-2; 10 nucleotides line up with TRBD1. Input material: peripheral blood. CDR3: CASSTKGQGTGYTF. CDR3 nucleotides: TGTGCCAGCAGCACAAAGGGACAGGGGACGGGCTACACCTTC.